Each of the 10 T cell receptor beta chains below was sequenced from the same sample in a study of shared clonotypes between healthy human individuals. Only in-frame clones appear in the TCRdb table, and some are missing; sequencing was by immunoSEQ multiplex PCR. This table has 450,000 to 600,000 clones, less than 80% appearing once. Input material: PBMCs. The receptors stem from a woman between 40 and 55 years old in good health. Some clones in this sample may be carry-over from other donors' samples.

The chain has TRBV7-3 and TRBJ2-5; no clear D. The CDR3 extends over 13 amino acids. The germline V and J ends were trimmed by 5 bases and 1 base, with 8 bases remaining between them. Germline CDR1 and CDR2: SGHTA and FQGTGA. The DNA for the CDR3 is TGTGCCAGCAGCCCCAACCCCCAAGAGACCCAGTACTTC. As protein: CASSPNPQETQYF.

This clone was observed at least ten times. J is TRBJ2-7 and V is TRBV6-6, with D unresolved. The CDR3 spans 13 residues. The germline V gene has CDR1 MNHNY and CDR2 SVGAGI (reference sequence). The V end was cut by 6 bases, the J end by 5 bases, with 14 bases between. CDR3 sequence (DNA): TGTGCCAGCAGCCCAGGAGAGGTCGACGAGCAGTACTTC. Its translation is CASSPGEVDEQYF.

This clone was found a few times. The chain is built from TRBV10-2 and TRBJ1-3, with D unclear. CDR1 and CDR2 from the germline V gene are WSHSY and SAAADI. V was pared by 4 bases and J by 3 bases, with 13 bases between. The CDR3 runs 15 residues. The CDR3 DNA is TGCGCCAGCAGTGCTCCAGAACCCTTTGGAAACACCATATATTTT. This codes for CASSAPEPFGNTIYF.

This clone was counted at least ten times. The rearrangement joins TRBV23-1 to TRBJ2-6; TRBD1 matches 7 bases. TRBV23-1 qualifies as an ORF whose function is uncertain. Trimming removed 6 bases from V and 3 bases from J; junction bases left unmatched: 8. CDR3 length: 16 residues. CDR3 region: CASSPARGRGANVLTF. The CDR3, as DNA: TGCGCCAGCAGCCCTGCTAGGGGGCGTGGGGCCAACGTCCTGACTTTC.

Written as DNA, the CDR3 is TGTGCCAGCAGCCTGGGACGAAAGTCCGAGCAGTACTTC. This translates into CASSLGRKSEQYF. The J gene is TRBJ2-7, the V gene TRBV4-2; D assignment may be TRBD1 or TRBD2 (5 bases each). Trimming removed 4 bases from V and 6 bases from J, with 13 bases in between. Germline values: CDR1 LGHNA, CDR2 YNFKEQ. CDR3 length: 13 residues.

This chain links TRBV28 with TRBJ2-7; 8 nucleotides line up with TRBD1. The CDR3 consists of 14 residues. The ends lost 6 bases at V and 7 bases at J; junction bases unmatched: 11. CDR1 is MDHEN and CDR2 is SYDVKM in the germline V gene. The CDR3 DNA follows: TGTGCCAGCAGCCCGGACAGGGCCCCTGGTGAGCAGTACTTC. Translating gives CASSPDRAPGEQYF. Supplemented by reference TRBV28 and TRBJ2-7, the full variable domain reads DVKVTQSSRYLVKRTGEKVFLECVQDMDHENMFWYRQDPGLGLRLIYFSYDVKMKEKGDIPEGYSVSREKKERFSLILESASTNQTSMYLCASSPDRAPGEQYFGPGTRLTVT.

The chain has TRBV28 and TRBJ1-5; D is unresolved. Germline CDR1 MDHEN, CDR2 SYDVKM. V shed 2 bases and J shed 6 bases, with 5 bases lying between them. The CDR3 length is 12 residues. As DNA, the CDR3 is TGTGCCAGCAGTTTACCCCCTCAGCCCCAGCATTTT. It specifies CASSLPPQPQHF.

V is TRBV7-9 and J is TRBJ1-1, with TRBD1 as a possible D gene (5 bases). The V gene lost 4 bases and the J gene lost 0 bases, with 9 bases spanning the gap. Germline V CDR1 and CDR2: SEHNR, FQNEAQ (reference sequence). The CDR3 extends over 14 amino acids. The CDR3: CASSSLGVNTEAFF. CDR3 nucleotides: TGTGCCAGCAGCTCCTTGGGGGTGAACACTGAAGCTTTCTTT.

For the CDR3, the DNA is TGTGCCAGCAGCTCCGCGGGGGGCATGAACACTGAAGCTTTCTTT. Translating it yields CASSSAGGMNTEAFF. The J gene is TRBJ1-1, the V gene TRBV7-1, with D perhaps matching TRBD1 (6 bases). TRBV7-1 counts as an open reading frame of uncertain function. This CDR3 comprises 15 residues. The V end lost 3 bases, the J end lost 0 bases, and 11 bases lay between the germline ends.

The rearrangement links TRBV7-8 to TRBJ1-2; D unclear. Germline V CDR1 and CDR2: SGHVS, FQNEAQ. The CDR3 loop spans 14 amino acids. Trimming shortened V by 1 base and J by 8 bases, and 14 bases separated the two germline ends. The CDR3 DNA follows: TGTGCCAGCAGCTTAGGTTTGAATCGGGGAGGCTACACCTTC. It translates to CASSLGLNRGGYTF.